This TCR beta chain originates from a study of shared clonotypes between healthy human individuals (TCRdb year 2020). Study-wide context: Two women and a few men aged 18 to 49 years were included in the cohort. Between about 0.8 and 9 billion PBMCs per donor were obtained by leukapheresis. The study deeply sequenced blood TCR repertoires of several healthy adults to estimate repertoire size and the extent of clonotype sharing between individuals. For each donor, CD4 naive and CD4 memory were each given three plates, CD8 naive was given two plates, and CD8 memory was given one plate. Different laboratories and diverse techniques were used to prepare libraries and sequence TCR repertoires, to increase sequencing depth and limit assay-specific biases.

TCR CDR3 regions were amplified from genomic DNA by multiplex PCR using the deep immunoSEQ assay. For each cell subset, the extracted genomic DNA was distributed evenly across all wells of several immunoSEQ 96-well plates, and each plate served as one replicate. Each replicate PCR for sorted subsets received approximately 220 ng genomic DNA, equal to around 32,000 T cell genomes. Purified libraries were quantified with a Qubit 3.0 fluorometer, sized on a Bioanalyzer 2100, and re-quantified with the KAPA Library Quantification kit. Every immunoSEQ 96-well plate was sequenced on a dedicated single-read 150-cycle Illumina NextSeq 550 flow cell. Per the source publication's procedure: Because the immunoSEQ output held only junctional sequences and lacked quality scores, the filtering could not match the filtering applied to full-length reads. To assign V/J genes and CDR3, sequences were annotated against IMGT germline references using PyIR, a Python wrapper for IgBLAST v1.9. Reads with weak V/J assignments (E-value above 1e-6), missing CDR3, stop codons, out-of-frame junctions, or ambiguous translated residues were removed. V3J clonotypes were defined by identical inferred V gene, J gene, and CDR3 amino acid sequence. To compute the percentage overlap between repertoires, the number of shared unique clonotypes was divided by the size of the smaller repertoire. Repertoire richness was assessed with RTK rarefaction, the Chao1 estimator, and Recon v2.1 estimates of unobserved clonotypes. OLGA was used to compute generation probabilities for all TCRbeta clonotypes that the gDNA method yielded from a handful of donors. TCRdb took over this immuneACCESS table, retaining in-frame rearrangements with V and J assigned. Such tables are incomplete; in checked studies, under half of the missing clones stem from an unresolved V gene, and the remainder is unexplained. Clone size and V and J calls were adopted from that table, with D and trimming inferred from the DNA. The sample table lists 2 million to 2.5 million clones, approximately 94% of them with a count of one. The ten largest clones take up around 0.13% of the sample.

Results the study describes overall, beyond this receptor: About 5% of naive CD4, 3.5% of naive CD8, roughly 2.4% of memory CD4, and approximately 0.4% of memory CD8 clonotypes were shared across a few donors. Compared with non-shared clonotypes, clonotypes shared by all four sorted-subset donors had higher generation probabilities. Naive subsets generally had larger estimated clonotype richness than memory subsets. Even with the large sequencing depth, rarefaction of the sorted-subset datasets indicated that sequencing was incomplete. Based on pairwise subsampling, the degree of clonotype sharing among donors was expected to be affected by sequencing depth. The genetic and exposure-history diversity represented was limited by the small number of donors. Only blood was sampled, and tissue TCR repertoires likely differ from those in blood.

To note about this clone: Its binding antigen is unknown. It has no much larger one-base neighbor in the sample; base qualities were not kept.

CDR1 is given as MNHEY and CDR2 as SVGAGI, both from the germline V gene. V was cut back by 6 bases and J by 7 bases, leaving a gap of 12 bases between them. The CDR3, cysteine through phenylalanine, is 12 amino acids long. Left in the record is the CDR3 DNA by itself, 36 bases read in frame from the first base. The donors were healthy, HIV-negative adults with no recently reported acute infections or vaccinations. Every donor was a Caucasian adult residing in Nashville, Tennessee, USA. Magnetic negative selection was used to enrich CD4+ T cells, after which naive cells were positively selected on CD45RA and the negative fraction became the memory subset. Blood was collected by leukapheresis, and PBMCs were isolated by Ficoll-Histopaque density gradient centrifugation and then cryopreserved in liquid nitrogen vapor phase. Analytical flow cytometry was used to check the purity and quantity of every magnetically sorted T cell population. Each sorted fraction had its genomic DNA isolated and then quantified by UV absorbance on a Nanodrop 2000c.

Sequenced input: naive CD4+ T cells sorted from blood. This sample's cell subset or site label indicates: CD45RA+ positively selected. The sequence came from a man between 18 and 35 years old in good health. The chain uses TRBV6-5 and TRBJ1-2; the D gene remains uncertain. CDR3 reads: CASRHQNTGYTF. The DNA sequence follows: TGTGCCAGCAGACACCAAAACACTGGCTACACCTTC.